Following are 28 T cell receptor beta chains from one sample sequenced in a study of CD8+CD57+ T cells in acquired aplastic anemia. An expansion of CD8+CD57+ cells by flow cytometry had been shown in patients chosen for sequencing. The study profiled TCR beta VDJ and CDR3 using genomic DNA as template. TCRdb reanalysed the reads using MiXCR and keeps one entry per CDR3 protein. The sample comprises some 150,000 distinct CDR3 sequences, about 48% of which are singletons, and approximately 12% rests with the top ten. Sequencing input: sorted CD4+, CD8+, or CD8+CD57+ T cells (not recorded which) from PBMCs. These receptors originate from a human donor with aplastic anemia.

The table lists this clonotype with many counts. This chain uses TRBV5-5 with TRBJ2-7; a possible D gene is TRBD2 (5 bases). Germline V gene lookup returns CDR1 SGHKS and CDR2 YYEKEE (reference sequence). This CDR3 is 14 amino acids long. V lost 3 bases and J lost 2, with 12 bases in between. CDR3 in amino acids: CASSSTPGTYEQYF. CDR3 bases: TGTGCCAGCAGCTCAACCCCGGGGACCTACGAGCAGTACTTC.

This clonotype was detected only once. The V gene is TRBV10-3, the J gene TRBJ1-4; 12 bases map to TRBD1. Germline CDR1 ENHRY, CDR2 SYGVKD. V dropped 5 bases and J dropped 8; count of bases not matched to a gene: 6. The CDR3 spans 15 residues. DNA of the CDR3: TGTGCCATCAGTCCCGGGACAGGGGGCTCCGAAAAACTGTTTTTT. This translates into CAISPGTGGSEKLFF.

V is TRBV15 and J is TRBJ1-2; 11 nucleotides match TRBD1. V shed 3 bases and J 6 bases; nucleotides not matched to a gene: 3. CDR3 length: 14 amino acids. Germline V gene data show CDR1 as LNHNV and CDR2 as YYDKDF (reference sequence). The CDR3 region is CATSSWDRGNGYTF. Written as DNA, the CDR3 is TGTGCCACCAGCAGTTGGGACAGGGGGAATGGCTACACCTTC.

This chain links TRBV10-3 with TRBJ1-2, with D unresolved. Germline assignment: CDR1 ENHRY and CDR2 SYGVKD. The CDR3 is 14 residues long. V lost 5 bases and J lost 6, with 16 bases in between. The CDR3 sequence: CAISSRDLVDGYTF. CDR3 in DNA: TGTGCCATCAGTTCGAGGGATCTCGTTGATGGCTACACCTTC.

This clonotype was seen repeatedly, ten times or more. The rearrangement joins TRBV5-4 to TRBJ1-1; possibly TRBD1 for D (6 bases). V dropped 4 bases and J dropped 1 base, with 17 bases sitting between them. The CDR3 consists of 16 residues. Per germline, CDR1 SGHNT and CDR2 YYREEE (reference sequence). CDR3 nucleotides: TGTGCCAGCAGCAAGGCGGGGACATCAAGGAACACTGAAGCTTTCTTT. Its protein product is CASSKAGTSRNTEAFF.

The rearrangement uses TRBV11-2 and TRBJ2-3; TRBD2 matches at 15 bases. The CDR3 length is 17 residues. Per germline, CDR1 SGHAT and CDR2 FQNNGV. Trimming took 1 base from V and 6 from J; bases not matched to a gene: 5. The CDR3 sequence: CASSLGTSGGAWDTQYF. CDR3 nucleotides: TGTGCCAGCAGCTTAGGGACTAGCGGGGGGGCCTGGGATACGCAGTATTTT. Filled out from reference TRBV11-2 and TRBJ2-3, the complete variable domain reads EAGVAQSPRYKIIEKRQSVAFWCNPISGHATLYWYQQILGQGPKLLIQFQNNGVVDDSQLPKDRFSAERLKGVDSTLKIQPAKLEDSAVYLCASSLGTSGGAWDTQYFGPGTRLTVL.

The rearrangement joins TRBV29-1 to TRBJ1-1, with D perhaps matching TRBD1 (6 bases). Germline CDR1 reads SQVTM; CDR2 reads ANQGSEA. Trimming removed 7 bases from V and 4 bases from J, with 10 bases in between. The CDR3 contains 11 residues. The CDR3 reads CSGRGGTEAFF. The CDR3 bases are TGCAGCGGTAGAGGGGGCACTGAAGCTTTCTTT.

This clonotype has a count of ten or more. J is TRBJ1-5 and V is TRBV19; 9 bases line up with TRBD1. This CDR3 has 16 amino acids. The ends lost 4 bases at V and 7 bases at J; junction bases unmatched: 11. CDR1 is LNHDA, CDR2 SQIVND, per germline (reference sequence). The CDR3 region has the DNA TGTGCCAGTAGTAGGGGTCTCCGGGACAGGGTGCAGCCCCAGCATTTT. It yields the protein CASSRGLRDRVQPQHF.

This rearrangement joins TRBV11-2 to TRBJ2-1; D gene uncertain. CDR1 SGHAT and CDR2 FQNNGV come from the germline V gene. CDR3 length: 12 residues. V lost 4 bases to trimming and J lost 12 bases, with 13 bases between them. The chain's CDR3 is CASSYGSDGQFF. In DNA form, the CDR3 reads TGTGCCAGCAGCTATGGAAGCGACGGGCAGTTCTTC.

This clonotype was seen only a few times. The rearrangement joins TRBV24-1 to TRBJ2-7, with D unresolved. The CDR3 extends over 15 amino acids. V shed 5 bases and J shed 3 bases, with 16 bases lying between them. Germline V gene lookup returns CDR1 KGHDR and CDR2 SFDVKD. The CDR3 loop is CATSARDAADYEQYF. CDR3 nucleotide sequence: TGTGCCACCAGTGCTAGAGATGCGGCAGACTACGAGCAGTACTTC.

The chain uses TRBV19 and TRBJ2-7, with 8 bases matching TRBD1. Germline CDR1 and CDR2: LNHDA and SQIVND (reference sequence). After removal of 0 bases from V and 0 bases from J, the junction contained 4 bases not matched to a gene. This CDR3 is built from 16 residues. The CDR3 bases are TGTGCCAGTAGTATAGATCACAGGGGGGACTCCTACGAGCAGTACTTC. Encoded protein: CASSIDHRGDSYEQYF.

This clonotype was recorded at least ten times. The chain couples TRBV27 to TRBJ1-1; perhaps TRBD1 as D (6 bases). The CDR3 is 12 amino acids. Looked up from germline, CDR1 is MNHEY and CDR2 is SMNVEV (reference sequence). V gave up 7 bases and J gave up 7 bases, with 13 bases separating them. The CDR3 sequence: CASTTGIGEAFF. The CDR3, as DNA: TGTGCCAGCACCACAGGGATAGGTGAAGCTTTCTTT.

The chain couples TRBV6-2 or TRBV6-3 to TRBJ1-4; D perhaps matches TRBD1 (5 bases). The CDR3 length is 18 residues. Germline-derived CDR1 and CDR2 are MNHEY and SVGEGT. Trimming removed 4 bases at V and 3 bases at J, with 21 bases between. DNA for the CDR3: TGTGCCAGCAGTTCACTTCAGCCAGGGTCCGTTTCTAATGAAAAACTGTTTTTT. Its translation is CASSSLQPGSVSNEKLFF.

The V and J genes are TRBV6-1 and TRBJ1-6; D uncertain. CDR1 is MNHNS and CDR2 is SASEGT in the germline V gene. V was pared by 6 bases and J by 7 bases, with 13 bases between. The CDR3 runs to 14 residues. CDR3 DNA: TGTGCCAGCAGCCAGACTGGGATGAATTCACCCCTCCACTTT. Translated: CASSQTGMNSPLHF.

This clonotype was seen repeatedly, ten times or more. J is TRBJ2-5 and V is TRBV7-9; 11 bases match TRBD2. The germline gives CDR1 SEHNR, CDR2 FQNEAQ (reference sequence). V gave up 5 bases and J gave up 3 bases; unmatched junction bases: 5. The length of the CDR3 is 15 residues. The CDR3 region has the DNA TGTGCCAGCAGCCCAGGGACTAGCGGAGAAGAGACCCAGTACTTC. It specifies CASSPGTSGEETQYF.

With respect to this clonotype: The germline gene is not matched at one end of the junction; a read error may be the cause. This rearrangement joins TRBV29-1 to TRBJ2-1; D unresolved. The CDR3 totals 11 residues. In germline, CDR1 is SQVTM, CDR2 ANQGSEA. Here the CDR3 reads CSVDPGNKQFF. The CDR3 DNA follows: TGCAGCGTTGATCCGGGCAATAAGCAGTTCTTC.

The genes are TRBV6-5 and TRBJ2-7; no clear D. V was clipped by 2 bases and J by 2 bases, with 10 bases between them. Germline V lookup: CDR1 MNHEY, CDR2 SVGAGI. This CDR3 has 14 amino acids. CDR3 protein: CASSYVRGAYEQYF. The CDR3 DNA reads TGTGCCAGCAGTTACGTTCGTGGGGCCTACGAGCAGTACTTC.

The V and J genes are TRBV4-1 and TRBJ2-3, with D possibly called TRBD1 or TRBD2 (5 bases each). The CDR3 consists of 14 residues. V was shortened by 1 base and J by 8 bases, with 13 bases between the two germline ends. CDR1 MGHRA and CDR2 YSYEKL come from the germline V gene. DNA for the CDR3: TGCGCCAGCAGCCAAGTATGGACCGGGACTACGCAGTATTTT. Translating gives CASSQVWTGTTQYF.

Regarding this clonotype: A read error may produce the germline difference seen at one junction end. This chain's CDR3 is CATTRDSLDERFF. CDR3 DNA: TGTGCCACCACCAGGGACAGTCTCGATGAGCGGTTCTTC. The rearrangement links TRBV24-1 to TRBJ2-1; 7 positions match TRBD1. Germline CDR1 reads KGHDR; CDR2 reads SFDVKD. This CDR3 is built from 13 residues.

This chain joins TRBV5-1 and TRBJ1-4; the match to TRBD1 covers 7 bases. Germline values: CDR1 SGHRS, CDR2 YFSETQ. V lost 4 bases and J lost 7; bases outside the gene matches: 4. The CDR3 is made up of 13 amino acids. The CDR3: CASSKGAGEKLFF. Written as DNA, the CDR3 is TGCGCCAGCAGCAAGGGGGCTGGTGAAAAACTGTTTTTT.

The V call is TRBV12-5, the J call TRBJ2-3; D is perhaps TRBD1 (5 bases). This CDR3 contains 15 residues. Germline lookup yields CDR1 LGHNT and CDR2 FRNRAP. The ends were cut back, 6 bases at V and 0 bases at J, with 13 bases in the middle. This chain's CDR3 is CASGTWGASTDTQYF. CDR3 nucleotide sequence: TGTGCTAGTGGCACGTGGGGCGCTAGCACAGATACGCAGTATTTT. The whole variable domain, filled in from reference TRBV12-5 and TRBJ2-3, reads DARVTQTPRHKVTEMGQEVTMRCQPILGHNTVFWYRQTMMQGLELLAYFRNRAPLDDSGMPKDRFSAEMPDATLATLKIQPSEPRDSAVYFCASGTWGASTDTQYFGPGTRLTVL.

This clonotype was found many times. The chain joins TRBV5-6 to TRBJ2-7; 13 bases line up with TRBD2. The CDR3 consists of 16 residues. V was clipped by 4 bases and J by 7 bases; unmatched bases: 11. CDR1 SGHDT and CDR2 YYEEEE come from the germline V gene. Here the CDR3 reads CASSPSLAGGPGEQYF. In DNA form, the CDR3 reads TGTGCCAGCAGCCCTTCACTAGCGGGGGGGCCGGGGGAGCAGTACTTC.

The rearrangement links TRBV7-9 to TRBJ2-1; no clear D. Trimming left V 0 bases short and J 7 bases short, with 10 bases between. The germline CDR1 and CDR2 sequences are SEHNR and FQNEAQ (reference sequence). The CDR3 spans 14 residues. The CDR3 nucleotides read TGTGCCAGCAGCTTAGCCCCTATCCTTAATGAGCAGTTCTTC. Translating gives CASSLAPILNEQFF. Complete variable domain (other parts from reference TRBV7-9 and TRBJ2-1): DTGVSQNPRHKITKRGQNVTFRCDPISEHNRLYWYRQTLGQGPEFLTYFQNEAQLEKSRLLSDRFSAERPKGSFSTLEIQRTEQGDSAMYLCASSLAPILNEQFFGPGTRLTVL.

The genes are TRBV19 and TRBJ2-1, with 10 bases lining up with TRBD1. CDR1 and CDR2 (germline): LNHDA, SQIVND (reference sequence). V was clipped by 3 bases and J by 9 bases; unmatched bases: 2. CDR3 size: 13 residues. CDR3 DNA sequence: TGTGCCAGTAGTATCGGGACAGGGGCTGAGCAGTTCTTC. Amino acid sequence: CASSIGTGAEQFF.

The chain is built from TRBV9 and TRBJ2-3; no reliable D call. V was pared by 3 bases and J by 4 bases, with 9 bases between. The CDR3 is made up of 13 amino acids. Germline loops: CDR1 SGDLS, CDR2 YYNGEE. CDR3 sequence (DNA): TGTGCCAGCAGCGCCTCTGAACCAGATACGCAGTATTTT. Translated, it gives CASSASEPDTQYF.

CDR3 bases: TGTGCCAGCAGTTTACAGGTGGGTGAGCAGTACTTC. Translating gives CASSLQVGEQYF. This chain uses TRBV12-3 or TRBV12-4 with TRBJ2-7, with D uncertain. This CDR3 contains 12 residues. V was trimmed by 2 bases and J by 7 bases, leaving 9 bases between them.

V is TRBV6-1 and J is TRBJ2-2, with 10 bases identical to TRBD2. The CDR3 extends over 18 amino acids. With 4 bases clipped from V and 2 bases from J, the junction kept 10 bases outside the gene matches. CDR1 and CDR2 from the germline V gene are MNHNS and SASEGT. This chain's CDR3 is CASSVGLAGVVNTGELFF. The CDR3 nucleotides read TGTGCCAGCAGTGTGGGGCTAGCGGGAGTCGTAAACACCGGGGAGCTGTTTTTT.

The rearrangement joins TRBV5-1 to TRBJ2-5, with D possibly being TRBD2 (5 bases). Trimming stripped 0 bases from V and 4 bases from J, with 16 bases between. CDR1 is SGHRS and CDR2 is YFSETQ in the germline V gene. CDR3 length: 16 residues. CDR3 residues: CASSLDQSGRGETQYF. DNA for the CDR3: TGCGCCAGCAGCTTGGATCAGTCCGGACGGGGAGAGACCCAGTACTTC.